The clone carrying this T cell receptor (beta chain) occurred many times. Hyperthyroidism in the patients, aged 18 to 65, was newly diagnosed and under 2 months in duration. Diagnosing involved the use of clinical symptoms, serum thyroxine and TRAb, thyroid ultrasound and orbital computed tomography. This specimen belongs to a study of T cells in Graves' hyperthyroidism and ophthalmopathy. The germline V gene encodes CDR1 MRHNA and CDR2 SNTAGT. The CDR3 is made up of 15 amino acids. Losses at the gene ends were 4 bases for V and 4 bases for J; bases not matched to a gene: 1. What was amplified from RNA transcripts were TCR beta CDR3 regions. When the TCR CDR3 underwent first-round RT-PCR, the HTBI primer set was used. TCRdb processed the multiplex PCR reads anew with MiXCR; each CDR3 protein has one entry. Of over 150,000 distinct CDR3 sequences in the sample, 17% were seen once.

The chain joins TRBV6-4 to TRBJ2-1; 13 nucleotides align to TRBD2. Sample: blood. This TCR was sampled from a woman between 50 and 59 years old with Graves' hyperthyroidism. The CDR3 sequence: CASSGTSGSYNEQFF. The CDR3 DNA is TGTGCCAGCAGTGGGACTAGCGGGAGTTACAATGAGCAGTTCTTC.